The rows below give T cell receptor beta chains drawn from one sample of a study of regulatory T cells in long-lasting Graves disease. TCRdb called the multiplex PCR reads again in MiXCR, with one record for every CDR3 protein. The sample carries approximately 540,000 distinct CDR3 sequences, about 12% recorded once. The same data also went into a second study, on T cells in Graves' hyperthyroidism and ophthalmopathy.

Sequences were derived from peripheral blood mononuclear cells (PBMCs), sampled at new diagnosis, from a patient treated with antithyroid drugs. These receptors came from a woman aged 30 to 39 with Graves disease. CDR3s include the opening cysteine and the closing phenylalanine or tryptophan. The order of the fields is D gene, J gene, clone size, V gene, CDR3 protein, CDR3 DNA. D genes are given only for firm matches. Size values are once, few and many counts, or a class for expanded clones, and some rows have none.

>.|TRBJ1-2|many|TRBV20-1
CSARPLYGYTF
TGCAGTGCTCGACCGCTCTATGGCTACACCTTC
>.|TRBJ1-1|many|TRBV15
CATSAFQGNTEAFF
TGTGCCACCAGCGCCTTTCAGGGGAACACTGAAGCTTTCTTT
>.|TRBJ1-3|many|TRBV30
CAWERTSGNTIYF
TGTGCCTGGGAGAGGACCTCTGGAAACACCATATATTTT
>.|TRBJ1-5|few|TRBV6-5
CASSYEGQPQHF
TGTGCCAGCAGTTACGAGGGCCAGCCCCAGCATTTT
>.|TRBJ2-5|many|TRBV2
CASSPYQVLQETQYF
TGTGCCAGCAGTCCGTATCAGGTGCTACAAGAGACCCAGTACTTC
>.|TRBJ2-2|many|TRBV11-2
CASSLAGIGELFF
TGTGCCAGCAGCTTAGCAGGGATCGGGGAGCTGTTTTTT
>.|TRBJ2-5|.|TRBV27
CASSSWDQETQYF
TGTGCCAGCAGTTCGTGGGACCAAGAGACCCAGTACTTC
>.|TRBJ1-1|many|TRBV7-9
CASSPRQKHSLNTEAFF
TGTGCCAGCAGCCCTAGACAGAAGCACAGCCTTAACACTGAAGCTTTCTTT
>TRBD1|TRBJ1-5|many|TRBV28
CASWTEGQGYNQPQHF
TGTGCCAGTTGGACAGAGGGACAGGGCTACAATCAGCCCCAGCATTTT
>.|TRBJ2-3|many|TRBV4-3
CASSTQGGDTDTQYF
TGCGCCAGCAGCACCCAGGGTGGGGACACAGATACGCAGTATTTT
>.|TRBJ2-7|few|TRBV5-5
CASSSPPVGEQYF
TGTGCCAGCAGCTCCCCCCCGGTCGGCGAGCAGTACTTC
>.|TRBJ2-7|many|TRBV19
CASSIRTFPTDEQYF
TGTGCCAGTAGTATCCGGACTTTTCCAACTGACGAGCAGTACTTC
>TRBD1|TRBJ1-1|many|TRBV13
CASSPQGSTGVNTEAFF
TGTGCCAGCAGCCCTCAAGGGTCGACAGGGGTAAACACTGAAGCTTTCTTT
>.|TRBJ2-5|many|TRBV28
CASSSNTLPAFQETQYF
TGTGCCAGCAGTTCCAATACACTTCCCGCTTTCCAAGAGACCCAGTACTTC
>.|TRBJ1-2|.|TRBV29-1
CSVEDVQVGYTF
TGCAGCGTTGAAGACGTACAGGTTGGCTACACCTTC
>TRBD2|TRBJ2-5|many|TRBV11-2
CASRQRTSSETQYF
TGTGCCAGCAGACAACGGACTAGCAGTGAGACCCAGTACTTC
>TRBD1|TRBJ1-2|many|TRBV19
CASSKEGQSHYGYTF
TGTGCCAGTAGTAAGGAGGGACAGTCACACTATGGCTACACCTTC
>.|TRBJ2-7|few|TRBV27
CASSLSRPVDGEQYF
TGTGCCAGCAGTTTATCGAGGCCTGTTGATGGCGAGCAGTACTTC
>.|TRBJ2-3|few|TRBV9
CASSVGGEEDTQYF
TGTGCCAGCAGCGTAGGAGGGGAGGAGGATACGCAGTATTTT
>TRBD1|TRBJ2-1|.|TRBV20-1
CGAYRDRGYNEQFF
TGCGGTGCTTACCGGGACAGGGGCTACAATGAGCAGTTCTTC
>TRBD2|TRBJ2-7|many|TRBV20-1
CSARTGGSYEQYF
TGCAGTGCTAGGACCGGGGGGTCCTACGAGCAGTACTTC
>.|TRBJ1-1|many|TRBV7-2
CASSGSRITMNTEAFF
TGTGCCAGCAGCGGCAGCAGGATTACCATGAACACTGAAGCTTTCTTT
>.|TRBJ1-3|.|TRBV18
CASSLEREISGNTIYF
TGTGCCAGCTCGCTCGAGCGGGAAATCAGTGGAAACACCATATATTTT
>.|TRBJ1-4|few|TRBV4-1
CASSRDGVIEKLFF
TGCGCCAGCAGCCGGGACGGAGTTATAGAAAAACTGTTTTTT
>TRBD1|TRBJ1-4|.|TRBV4-1
CASRALDREDEKLFF
TGCGCCAGCAGGGCACTAGACAGGGAGGACGAAAAACTGTTTTTT
>.|TRBJ2-1|.|TRBV12-3/TRBV12-4
CASSLGDSTRNEQFF
TGTGCCAGCAGTTTAGGAGACTCCACGCGGAATGAGCAGTTCTTC
>TRBD1|TRBJ2-3|many|TRBV13
CASSLRDRWDTQYF
TGTGCCAGCAGCCTGAGGGACAGGTGGGATACGCAGTATTTT
>.|TRBJ2-7|many|TRBV11-1
CASSPSRGTRQDEQYF
TGTGCCAGCAGCCCGTCGAGAGGGACGAGGCAGGACGAGCAGTACTTC
>.|TRBJ1-2|.|TRBV10-3
CAISSGTTYGYTF
TGTGCCATCAGTTCCGGGACAACTTATGGCTACACCTTC
>TRBD2|TRBJ2-7|many|TRBV12-3/TRBV12-4
CASSGSGLAFEQYF
TGTGCCAGCAGTGGATCGGGACTAGCGTTCGAGCAGTACTTC
>TRBD2|TRBJ2-4|.|TRBV7-9
CATSRGLAGAGFGDIQYF
TGTGCCACCAGCAGGGGACTAGCGGGAGCCGGTTTTGGAGACATTCAGTACTTC
>.|TRBJ1-2|many|TRBV7-2
CASSFERGYGYTF
TGTGCCAGCAGCTTCGAGCGGGGCTATGGCTACACCTTC
>TRBD2|TRBJ2-1|.|TRBV7-9
CASSSYLAGGYDNEQFF
TGTGCCAGCAGCTCCTACCTAGCGGGAGGGTATGACAATGAGCAGTTCTTC
>.|TRBJ2-7|many|TRBV28
CAVCRDYEQYF
TGTGCCGTGTGCAGAGACTACGAGCAGTACTTC
>.|TRBJ2-7|many|TRBV5-1
CASSPWSGYRYEQYF
TGCGCCAGCAGCCCCTGGAGCGGGTATCGTTACGAGCAGTACTTC
>.|TRBJ1-1|few|TRBV4-1
CASTTGPLNTEAFF
TGCGCCAGCACCACAGGACCGCTGAACACTGAAGCTTTCTTT
>.|TRBJ1-2|many|TRBV6-5
CASSYSRNPGGYGYTF
TGTGCCAGCAGTTACTCGAGGAATCCTGGCGGCTATGGCTACACCTTC
>TRBD2|TRBJ2-3|few|TRBV9
CASSARTSGYTDTQYF
TGTGCCAGCAGCGCGCGGACTAGCGGATACACAGATACGCAGTATTTT